A selection of T cell receptor beta chains follows, all from one sample in a study of T-cell reconstitution after alpha-beta-depleted transplantation in children. TCRdb independently ran MiXCR on the PCR reads; one entry per CDR3 protein. This sample has over 150,000 distinct CDR3 sequences; approximately 6.3% occur once, and the top ten carry approximately 6%. The sample was PBMCs, taken before TCRalphabeta/CD19-depleted stem cell transplant. Receptor source: a boy aged 2-9 years with acute lymphoblastic leukemia, due to receive a stem cell transplant. CDR3s include the opening cysteine and the closing phenylalanine or tryptophan. The D gene is left open where the match is weak. Some rows have no size entry. The others give once, few or many, or a class for an expanded clone.

CDR3 protein: CAISDVGLAGKEQYF
CDR3 DNA: TGTGCCATCAGTGATGTGGGACTAGCGGGAAAAGAGCAGTACTTC
clone size: few
CDR3 length: 15
J gene: TRBJ2-7
V gene: TRBV10-3
D gene: TRBD2

CDR3 protein: CASSFGLAKNIQYF
CDR3 DNA: TGTGCCAGCAGTTTCGGACTAGCCAAAAACATTCAGTACTTC
clone size: many
CDR3 length: 14
J gene: TRBJ2-4
V gene: TRBV28
D gene: NA

CDR3 protein: CASRKLAGELNEQFF
CDR3 DNA: TGTGCCAGCAGGAAACTAGCGGGTGAACTCAATGAGCAGTTCTTC
clone size: many
CDR3 length: 15
J gene: TRBJ2-1
V gene: TRBV6-2/TRBV6-3
D gene: TRBD2

CDR3 protein: CSVERQGENEKLFF
CDR3 DNA: TGCAGCGTTGAAAGGCAGGGAGAAAATGAAAAACTGTTTTTT
clone size: many
CDR3 length: 14
J gene: TRBJ1-4
V gene: TRBV29-1
D gene: NA

CDR3 protein: CASSLVGKAFF
CDR3 DNA: TGTGCCAGCAGTTTGGTGGGGAAGGCTTTCTTT
clone size: few
CDR3 length: 11
J gene: TRBJ1-1
V gene: TRBV28
D gene: NA

CDR3 protein: CASSQVAGLEQYF
CDR3 DNA: TGCGCCAGCAGCCAAGTCGCGGGCCTCGAGCAGTACTTC
clone size: many
CDR3 length: 13
J gene: TRBJ2-7
V gene: TRBV4-3
D gene: NA

CDR3 protein: CASSHMQGGNEKLFF
CDR3 DNA: TGCGCCAGCAGCCACATGCAGGGGGGGAATGAAAAACTGTTTTTT
clone size: few
CDR3 length: 15
J gene: TRBJ1-4
V gene: TRBV4-3
D gene: TRBD1

CDR3 protein: CASSSGQTYEQYF
CDR3 DNA: TGTGCCAGCAGCTCGGGACAGACCTACGAGCAGTACTTC
clone size: NA
CDR3 length: 13
J gene: TRBJ2-7
V gene: TRBV7-9
D gene: TRBD1

CDR3 protein: CASRSTNAEAFF
CDR3 DNA: TGTGCCAGCAGATCTACCAACGCTGAAGCTTTCTTT
clone size: NA
CDR3 length: 12
J gene: TRBJ1-1
V gene: TRBV12-3/TRBV12-4
D gene: NA

CDR3 protein: CASSPALAGVPTDTQYF
CDR3 DNA: TGCGCCAGCAGCCCTGCCCTAGCGGGGGTTCCCACAGATACGCAGTATTTT
clone size: many
CDR3 length: 17
J gene: TRBJ2-3
V gene: TRBV5-1
D gene: TRBD2

CDR3 protein: CASTSSLMMTNEQFF
CDR3 DNA: TGTGCCAGCACAAGTTCTCTTATGATGACGAATGAGCAGTTCTTC
clone size: few
CDR3 length: 15
J gene: TRBJ2-1
V gene: TRBV6-2/TRBV6-3
D gene: NA

CDR3 protein: CASSRDRGPNEQFF
CDR3 DNA: TGTGCCAGCAGCCGTGACAGGGGGCCCAATGAGCAGTTCTTC
clone size: NA
CDR3 length: 14
J gene: TRBJ2-1
V gene: TRBV7-3
D gene: TRBD1

CDR3 protein: CASSLAVGWAIDQPQHF
CDR3 DNA: TGTGCCAGCAGCTTAGCAGTGGGATGGGCGATTGATCAGCCCCAGCATTTT
clone size: many
CDR3 length: 17
J gene: TRBJ1-5
V gene: TRBV7-8
D gene: NA

CDR3 protein: CASSFGGPLAGEQYF
CDR3 DNA: TGTGCCAGCAGTTTCGGCGGGCCGCTAGCGGGAGAGCAGTACTTC
clone size: many
CDR3 length: 15
J gene: TRBJ2-7
V gene: TRBV12-3/TRBV12-4
D gene: TRBD2

CDR3 protein: CSARLPTGINQPQHF
CDR3 DNA: TGCAGTGCTAGATTACCGACTGGAATCAATCAGCCCCAGCATTTT
clone size: many
CDR3 length: 15
J gene: TRBJ1-5
V gene: TRBV20-1
D gene: NA

CDR3 protein: CSATNTGEGYTF
CDR3 DNA: TGCAGTGCCACCAATACAGGGGAGGGCTACACCTTC
clone size: many
CDR3 length: 12
J gene: TRBJ1-2
V gene: TRBV20-1
D gene: TRBD1

CDR3 protein: CASSLLDTQYF
CDR3 DNA: TGTGCCAGCAGCTTACTAGATACGCAGTATTTT
clone size: many
CDR3 length: 11
J gene: TRBJ2-3
V gene: TRBV7-2
D gene: NA

CDR3 protein: CASSLSGGAGNQPQHF
CDR3 DNA: TGTGCCAGCAGCTTATCAGGGGGCGCGGGCAATCAGCCCCAGCATTTT
clone size: few
CDR3 length: 16
J gene: TRBJ1-5
V gene: TRBV7-2
D gene: TRBD1

CDR3 protein: CASSFLPGTGGQGGYTF
CDR3 DNA: TGTGCCAGCAGCTTCCTTCCCGGGACAGGGGGCCAGGGTGGCTACACCTTC
clone size: NA
CDR3 length: 17
J gene: TRBJ1-2
V gene: TRBV7-2
D gene: TRBD1

CDR3 protein: CANNGGGDNEQFF
CDR3 DNA: TGTGCCAATAATGGCGGGGGAGACAATGAGCAGTTCTTC
clone size: NA
CDR3 length: 13
J gene: TRBJ2-1
V gene: TRBV7-3
D gene: TRBD2

CDR3 protein: CASSLSGSPGDTQYF
CDR3 DNA: TGTGCCAGCAGCTTAAGCGGGAGTCCCGGAGATACGCAGTATTTT
clone size: NA
CDR3 length: 15
J gene: TRBJ2-3
V gene: TRBV7-9
D gene: TRBD2

CDR3 protein: CASSPPVNRHTGELFF
CDR3 DNA: TGTGCCAGCTCACCACCGGTAAACAGACACACCGGGGAGCTGTTTTTT
clone size: many
CDR3 length: 16
J gene: TRBJ2-2
V gene: TRBV18
D gene: NA

CDR3 protein: CASSLAGQGKTQYF
CDR3 DNA: TGTGCCAGCAGCTTAGCGGGGCAGGGGAAGACCCAGTACTTC
clone size: many
CDR3 length: 14
J gene: TRBJ2-5
V gene: TRBV7-2
D gene: NA

CDR3 protein: CASSQEWGTPGETQYF
CDR3 DNA: TGCGCCAGCAGCCAAGAGTGGGGGACCCCGGGGGAGACGCAGTATTTT
clone size: NA
CDR3 length: 16
J gene: TRBJ2-3
V gene: TRBV4-3
D gene: NA

CDR3 protein: CATSDLRDTQYF
CDR3 DNA: TGTGCCACCAGTGATTTGCGAGATACGCAGTATTTT
clone size: NA
CDR3 length: 12
J gene: TRBJ2-3
V gene: TRBV24-1
D gene: NA